This T cell receptor (beta chain) was profiled in a study of cytomegalovirus exposure and HLA in healthy donors. Overall study results and limits: Later on, a genetic analysis was performed. It linked a missense variant in DCLRE1C with V- and J-gene trimming of TCR beta.

CDR1 and CDR2 (germline): MNHNY, SVGAGI (reference sequence). There are 13 residues in the CDR3. The V end lost 7 bases, the J end lost 3 bases, and 13 bases lay between the germline ends. 60 Vbeta and 13 Jbeta primers were used in PCR. The table came from immunoSEQ multiplex PCR; TCRdb's copy has only in-frame clones and leaves some out. The sample contains approximately 150,000 clones, about 71% of which appear only once. In regard to this clone: No antigen is known for it.

Sequencing was done on a sample of PBMCs. The J gene is TRBJ2-7, the V gene TRBV6-6; D gene uncertain. This clonotype was sampled from a woman in her thirties in good health and CMV-seronegative. CDR3 in DNA: TGTGCCAGCACCCCCGGCGGAAACTACGAGCAGTACTTC. This codes for CASTPGGNYEQYF.